This T cell receptor (beta chain) was profiled in a study of shared clonotypes between healthy human individuals. V was clipped by 5 bases and J by 5 bases, with 7 bases between them. Germline CDR1 and CDR2: SGHTA and FQGNSA. This CDR3 contains 12 residues. A word on this clone: Its target is not known.

Within Nashville, Tennessee resided all donors, each a Caucasian adult. Whole-study findings and limits: A generally larger estimated richness was seen in naive subsets than in memory subsets.

Replicate PCRs for sorted subsets used 200 ng DNA; this equaled about 30,000 T cell genomes. Using immunoSEQ multiplex PCR, the repertoire was profiled, and TCRdb retains in-frame clones only, with some absent. Here the sample spans just under 350,000 clones, 70% to 75% being singletons. The rearrangement uses TRBV7-2 and TRBJ1-5, with D hard to call. This sequence originates from a man aged 25-45 years in good health. The sample comprised memory CD4+ T cells sorted from blood. Subset denoted: CD45RA-negative fraction. Written as DNA, the CDR3 is TGTGCCAGCAGCAGGGCGGATCAGCCCCAGCATTTT. This codes for CASSRADQPQHF.